This T cell receptor (beta chain) was profiled in a study of human thymus T cells. Study results and limitations: Among thymic and blood repertoires, usage of V and J genes appeared biased.

From germline, CDR1 is SGHVS and CDR2 FQNEAQ. The CDR3 totals 12 residues. V gave up 5 bases and J gave up 10 bases, with 12 bases separating them. As regards this clone: What it binds is not known.

The thymus was resected at corrective cardiac surgery. The method was immunoSEQ multiplex PCR; TCRdb's version includes in-frame clones alone and lacks a portion of them. The data hold some 80,000 clones, with 96% observed a single time. The origin of this receptor is a boy younger than two with a congenital heart defect but otherwise immunologically healthy. The sample consisted of thymus tissue. The rearrangement links TRBV7-8 to TRBJ2-1, with D possibly being TRBD2 (6 bases). The DNA of the CDR3 is TGTGCCAGCAGCCCTAGCGACTACGAGCAGTTCTTC. Its translation is CASSPSDYEQFF.